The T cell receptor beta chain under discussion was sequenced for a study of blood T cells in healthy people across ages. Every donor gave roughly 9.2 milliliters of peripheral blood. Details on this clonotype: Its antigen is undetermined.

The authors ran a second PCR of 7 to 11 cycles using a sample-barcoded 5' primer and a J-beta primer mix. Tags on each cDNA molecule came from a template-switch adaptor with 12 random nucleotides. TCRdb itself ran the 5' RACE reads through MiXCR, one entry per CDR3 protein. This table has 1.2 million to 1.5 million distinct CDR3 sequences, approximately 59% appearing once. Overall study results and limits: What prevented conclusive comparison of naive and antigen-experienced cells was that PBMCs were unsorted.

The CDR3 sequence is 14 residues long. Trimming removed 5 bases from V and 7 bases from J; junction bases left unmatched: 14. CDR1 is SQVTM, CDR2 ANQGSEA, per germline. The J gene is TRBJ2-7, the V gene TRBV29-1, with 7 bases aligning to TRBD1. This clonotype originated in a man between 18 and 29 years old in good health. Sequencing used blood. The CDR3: CSVTGERTYNEQYF. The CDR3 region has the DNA TGCAGCGTTACAGGGGAGAGGACCTACAATGAGCAGTACTTC.